This TCR beta chain was obtained from a study of blood T cell repertoires in COVID-19. V was trimmed by 4 bases and J by 6 bases, leaving 12 bases between them. This CDR3 is 13 amino acids long. Germline V lookup: CDR1 SGHRS, CDR2 YFSETQ. Some clones are missing from TCRdb's copy, which holds only in-frame ones; the method was immunoSEQ multiplex PCR. The sample holds fewer than 350,000 clones, more than 80% seen once. The sequence derives from a woman in her 30s with acute COVID-19. This chain uses TRBV5-1 with TRBJ2-3; D remains unclear. The material sequenced was PBMCs or T cells enriched from blood (not recorded which). The CDR3 here is CASSLDPVDTQYF. The DNA for the CDR3 is TGCGCCAGCAGCCTGGATCCGGTGGATACGCAGTATTTT. The full variable domain, completed using reference TRBV5-1 and TRBJ2-3, is KAGVTQTPRYLIKTRGQQVTLSCSPISGHRSVSWYQQTPGQGLQFLFEYFSETQRNKGNFPGRFSGRQFSNSRSEMNVSTLELGDSALYLCASSLDPVDTQYFGPGTRLTVL.